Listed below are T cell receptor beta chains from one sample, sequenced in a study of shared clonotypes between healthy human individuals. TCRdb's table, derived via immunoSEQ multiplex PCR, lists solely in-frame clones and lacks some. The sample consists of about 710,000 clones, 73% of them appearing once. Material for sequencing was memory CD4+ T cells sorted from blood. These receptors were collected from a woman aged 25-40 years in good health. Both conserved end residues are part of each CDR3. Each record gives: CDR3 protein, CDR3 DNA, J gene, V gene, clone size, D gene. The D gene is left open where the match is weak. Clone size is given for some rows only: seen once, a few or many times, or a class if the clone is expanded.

CDR3aa: CASSPLSLDNTEAFF
CDR3nt: TGTGCCAGCAGTCCTCTCTCTCTTGACAACACTGAAGCTTTCTTT
j_gene: TRBJ1-1
v_gene: TRBV6-1
abundance: -
d_gene: -

CDR3aa: CASSLIPDRAGELFF
CDR3nt: TGTGCCAGCAGCCTCATCCCTGACAGGGCCGGGGAGCTGTTTTTT
j_gene: TRBJ2-2
v_gene: TRBV11-3
abundance: -
d_gene: TRBD1

CDR3aa: CASSVADVMNTEAFF
CDR3nt: TGTGCCAGCAGTGTGGCGGACGTCATGAACACTGAAGCTTTCTTT
j_gene: TRBJ1-1
v_gene: TRBV2
abundance: -
d_gene: -

CDR3aa: CAWSHGLVTDTQYF
CDR3nt: TGTGCCTGGAGTCACGGGCTAGTCACAGATACGCAGTATTTT
j_gene: TRBJ2-3
v_gene: TRBV30
abundance: -
d_gene: -

CDR3aa: CASSLGTGDTYEQYF
CDR3nt: TGTGCCAGCAGTTTGGGGACAGGGGATACTTACGAGCAGTACTTC
j_gene: TRBJ2-7
v_gene: TRBV27
abundance: -
d_gene: TRBD1

CDR3aa: CASSRGLAGGTDTQYF
CDR3nt: TGTGCCAGTAGTAGGGGACTAGCGGGAGGCACAGATACGCAGTATTTT
j_gene: TRBJ2-3
v_gene: TRBV19
abundance: -
d_gene: TRBD2

CDR3aa: CASSILQSFYEQYF
CDR3nt: TGTGCCAGCAGTATTCTACAGAGTTTTTACGAGCAGTACTTC
j_gene: TRBJ2-7
v_gene: TRBV28
abundance: once
d_gene: -

CDR3aa: CASSRTGVGNTIYF
CDR3nt: TGCGCCAGCAGCCGTACAGGGGTTGGAAACACCATATATTTT
j_gene: TRBJ1-3
v_gene: TRBV10-2
abundance: -
d_gene: TRBD1

CDR3aa: CASSQALGTGGTDTQYF
CDR3nt: TGTGCCAGCAGCCAAGCTTTGGGGACAGGGGGCACAGATACGCAGTATTTT
j_gene: TRBJ2-3
v_gene: TRBV4-2
abundance: few
d_gene: TRBD1

CDR3aa: CASSLASGFNTGELFF
CDR3nt: TGTGCCAGCAGCTTAGCGAGCGGGTTTAACACCGGGGAGCTGTTTTTT
j_gene: TRBJ2-2
v_gene: TRBV11-3
abundance: -
d_gene: -